This T cell receptor beta chain originates from a study of cytomegalovirus exposure and HLA in healthy donors. The overall study: HLA-typed donors contributed 65 million to 95 million unique TCRs, which were held in an early data release. Regarding the study as a whole: Some TCR beta chains (164 of them) were listed as cytomegalovirus-associated. In an earlier analysis, about 87% or about 30%: the productive usage of most TCR beta V segments.

This CDR3 has 15 residues. Losses at the gene ends were 5 bases for V and 9 bases for J; bases not matched to a gene: 8. CDR1 SGHNT and CDR2 YYREEE come from the germline V gene (reference sequence). The donors comprised healthy bone marrow donors. Primers: 60 Vbeta forward and 13 Jbeta reverse. Produced via immunoSEQ multiplex PCR; TCRdb's table is partial and in-frame only. The sample shows around 120,000 clones, 75% to 90% of them seen only once. Concerning this clone itself: Its cognate antigen is unknown.

The sequenced sample consisted of PBMCs. The chain joins TRBV5-4 to TRBJ2-1; 13 nucleotides match TRBD2. This receptor was obtained from a man aged 50 to 60 in good health and CMV-seronegative. CDR3 sequence: CASRTGTSGIAEQFF. The CDR3 DNA follows: TGTGCCAGCAGAACCGGGACTAGCGGGATTGCTGAGCAGTTCTTC. The full variable domain, completed using reference TRBV5-4 and TRBJ2-1, is ETGVTQSPTHLIKTRGQQVTLRCSSQSGHNTVSWYQQALGQGPQFIFQYYREEENGRGNFPPRFSGLQFPNYSSELNVNALELDDSALYLCASRTGTSGIAEQFFGPGTRLTVL.